Each of the 26 T cell receptor beta chains below was sequenced from the same sample in a study of healthy donors' naive CD4 and CD8 T cells. TCR libraries were built from roughly 0.5 ug of total RNA by linear amplification. MiXCR, applied by TCRdb to the reads, yields one record per CDR3 protein. The sample comprises 200,000 or so distinct CDR3 sequences, about four fifths of which are singletons, and less than 2.5% rests with the top ten. The sequencing input was naive CD4+ and CD8+ T cells sorted from blood, pooled from several donors. The receptor set was obtained from a pool of human donors in good health; the sample pools cells from several healthy donors.

The chain joins TRBV6-1 to TRBJ2-7; possible D gene TRBD2, 5 bases. Germline V CDR1 and CDR2: MNHNS, SASEGT. Trimming took 0 bases from V and 0 from J, leaving 9 bases between them. The CDR3 is made up of 15 amino acids. Written as DNA, the CDR3 is TGTGCCAGCAGTGAAGCGCCGGGGAGCTCCTACGAGCAGTACTTC. Protein product: CASSEAPGSSYEQYF.

This clonotype came up once. This rearrangement joins TRBV12-3 or TRBV12-4 to TRBJ2-7, with D possibly matching TRBD2 (6 bases). V lost 7 bases and J 3 bases, leaving 16 bases between the germline ends. The CDR3 has 14 amino acids. The CDR3 region has the DNA TGTGCCAGCAACTCCGGCGGGGTTCTCTACGAGCAGTACTTC. Its protein product is CASNSGGVLYEQYF.

The chain carries TRBV19 and TRBJ2-5, with a possible D match to TRBD2 (5 bases). The CDR3 sequence is 10 residues long. CDR1 is LNHDA and CDR2 is SQIVND in the germline V gene (reference sequence). The V end lost 10 bases, the J end lost 3 bases, and 6 bases lay between the germline ends. CDR3 sequence: CATGKETQYF. The CDR3 bases are TGTGCCACCGGGAAAGAGACCCAGTACTTC.

This clonotype was counted a few times. The chain links TRBV29-1 to TRBJ2-7, with D unresolved. V was trimmed by 6 bases and J by 6 bases, leaving 9 bases between them. Per the germline V gene, CDR1 is SQVTM and CDR2 is ANQGSEA. The length of the CDR3 is 10 residues. The CDR3 region is CSVRQSEQYF. The CDR3 nucleotides read TGCAGCGTCCGGCAAAGCGAGCAGTACTTC.

The chain is built from TRBV10-3 and TRBJ1-5; 10 nucleotides match TRBD1. Trimming removed 0 bases from V and 6 bases from J; junction bases left unmatched: 2. The CDR3 runs 15 residues. The V gene's germline CDR1 is ENHRY and CDR2 SYGVKD. The CDR3 bases are TGTGCCATCAGTGAGTCGGACAGGGGGGTTCAGCCCCAGCATTTT. Protein sequence: CAISESDRGVQPQHF.

The chain joins TRBV11-2 to TRBJ2-5; D tentatively fits TRBD1 or TRBD2 (6 bases each). V shed 5 bases and J shed 2 bases, with 12 bases lying between them. This CDR3 region has 14 residues. Germline loops: CDR1 SGHAT, CDR2 FQNNGV. The CDR3 reads CASSQGTVQETQYF. The CDR3 nucleotides read TGTGCCAGCAGCCAGGGGACTGTGCAAGAGACCCAGTACTTC.

This chain connects TRBV6-5 to TRBJ1-3; D is possibly TRBD1 (6 bases). CDR1 is MNHEY and CDR2 is SVGAGI in the germline V gene. Trimming left V 7 bases short and J 4 bases short, with 8 bases between. This CDR3 has 12 residues. The chain's CDR3 is CASTDRGNTIYF. DNA of the CDR3: TGTGCCAGCACCGACAGGGGAAACACCATATATTTT.

This chain joins TRBV27 and TRBJ2-5; D is possibly TRBD2 (5 bases). With 5 bases removed from V and 5 bases from J, the gap between germline ends came to 15 bases. From germline, CDR1 is MNHEY and CDR2 SMNVEV (reference sequence). This CDR3 contains 14 residues. CDR3 bases: TGTGCCAGCAGTCCCCTGGGGAGCGCGGAGACCCAGTACTTC. Residues: CASSPLGSAETQYF.

The rearrangement links TRBV6-5 to TRBJ2-7; TRBD2 aligns across 8 bases. The V gene end was trimmed by 5 bases and the J gene end by 1 base; junction bases not matched to a gene: 10. There are 16 residues in the CDR3. Germline V gene lookup returns CDR1 MNHEY and CDR2 SVGAGI. CDR3 DNA sequence: TGTGCCAGCAGTCGGGAGGGCAGGGGCTATTCCTACGAGCAGTACTTC. This encodes CASSREGRGYSYEQYF.

The chain is built from TRBV6-2 or TRBV6-3 and TRBJ2-1, with 7 bases matching TRBD2. CDR3 size: 18 residues. Trimming at V came to 1 base and at J to 3 bases, leaving 12 bases not matched to a gene. Germline CDR1 reads MNHEY; CDR2 reads SVGEGT. CDR3 in amino acids: CASSYYTGEAGNYNEQFF. The CDR3 nucleotides read TGTGCCAGCAGTTACTATACAGGCGAAGCGGGAAACTACAATGAGCAGTTCTTC.

The chain employs TRBV6-6 and TRBJ2-2; TRBD2 matches at 7 bases. CDR1 and CDR2 (germline): MNHNY, SVGAGI (reference sequence). Unmatched junction bases numbered 13, after V lost 5 bases and J lost 7 bases. The CDR3 is 16 amino acids. The DNA for the CDR3 is TGTGCCAGCAGTCCCCGGTGGGGAGGGGCATACGGGGAGCTGTTTTTT. Its translation is CASSPRWGGAYGELFF.

This rearrangement joins TRBV4-1 to TRBJ1-1; D gene ambiguous. CDR3 size: 15 residues. The V end lost 1 base, the J end lost 0 bases, and 9 bases lay between the germline ends. Germline CDR1 and CDR2: MGHRA and YSYEKL. This CDR3 is CASSQGREMNTEAFF. The CDR3 DNA reads TGCGCCAGCAGCCAAGGGCGGGAAATGAACACTGAAGCTTTCTTT.

Here the CDR3 DNA reads TGTGCCAGCAGCTTAGGTTCCTCTGGCGTGCAGGAAACAGATACGCAGTATTTT. Amino acid sequence: CASSLGSSGVQETDTQYF. The chain has TRBV7-8 and TRBJ2-3, with D uncertain. Germline CDR1 reads SGHVS; CDR2 reads FQNEAQ. Trimming stripped 1 base from V and 3 bases from J, with 20 bases between. There are 18 residues in the CDR3.

V and J are TRBV30 and TRBJ2-3; D gene ambiguous. Germline V CDR1 and CDR2: GTSNPN, SVGIG (reference sequence). V was pared by 2 bases and J by 3 bases, with 6 bases between. The CDR3 contains 12 residues. The CDR3 region has the DNA TGTGCCTGGAGTCCCATAACAGATACGCAGTATTTT. Amino acids: CAWSPITDTQYF.

The chain is built from TRBV28 and TRBJ2-7, with no clear D. V lost 6 bases to trimming and J lost 0 bases, with 18 bases between them. Per germline, CDR1 MDHEN and CDR2 SYDVKM. CDR3 size: 16 residues. CDR3 sequence: CASSPLGGTSSYEQYF. The CDR3 nucleotides are TGTGCCAGCAGCCCCCTCGGCGGTACGAGCTCCTACGAGCAGTACTTC. Combining the CDR3 with reference TRBV28 and TRBJ2-7 gives the whole variable domain DVKVTQSSRYLVKRTGEKVFLECVQDMDHENMFWYRQDPGLGLRLIYFSYDVKMKEKGDIPEGYSVSREKKERFSLILESASTNQTSMYLCASSPLGGTSSYEQYFGPGTRLTVT.

This sequence joins TRBV28 and TRBJ2-1, with D perhaps TRBD1 or TRBD2 (6 bases each). Germline-derived CDR1 and CDR2 are MDHEN and SYDVKM. V lost 3 bases and J 7 bases, leaving 16 bases between the germline ends. There are 15 residues in the CDR3. The CDR3 protein is CASSFNPGGHNEQFF. The CDR3 DNA reads as TGTGCCAGCAGTTTCAACCCTGGGGGGCATAATGAGCAGTTCTTC.

The chain uses TRBV11-1 and TRBJ2-5, with 9 bases that match TRBD1. The CDR3 has 18 amino acids. Germline lookup yields CDR1 SGHAT and CDR2 FQDESV (reference sequence). J gave up 4 bases and V 3 bases, and 15 bases lay outside the gene matches. The CDR3 here is CASSLTGQGWRGAETQYF. The CDR3 DNA reads as TGTGCCAGCAGCTTGACTGGACAGGGGTGGAGGGGTGCAGAGACCCAGTACTTC.

The rearrangement links TRBV6-6 to TRBJ2-6; TRBD1 agrees at 7 bases. This CDR3 has 17 residues. V gave up 0 bases and J gave up 0 bases; unmatched junction bases: 2. Germline loops: CDR1 MNHNY, CDR2 SVGAGI (reference sequence). CDR3: CASSYSGTVSGANVLTF. The CDR3 coding sequence is TGTGCCAGCAGTTACTCCGGGACAGTCTCTGGGGCCAACGTCCTGACTTTC.

This clonotype was found once. This chain connects TRBV11-2 to TRBJ2-7, with D possibly being TRBD2 (5 bases). Germline lookup yields CDR1 SGHAT and CDR2 FQNNGV. The CDR3 has 13 residues. Trimming shortened V by 5 bases and J by 3 bases, and 11 bases separated the two germline ends. The CDR3 DNA reads as TGTGCCAGCAGCCCGGACGGACTCTACGAGCAGTACTTC. It yields the protein CASSPDGLYEQYF.

The chain couples TRBV6-5 to TRBJ2-2, with D unclear. Trimming removed 6 bases at V and 7 bases at J, with 9 bases between. CDR1 is MNHEY and CDR2 is SVGAGI in the germline V gene. The CDR3 sequence is 12 residues long. The CDR3 nucleotides are TGTGCCAGCAGACTCCGTCTCGGGGAGCTGTTTTTT. Translation: CASRLRLGELFF.

The chain uses TRBV27 and TRBJ2-3; TRBD2 matches at 7 bases. This CDR3 is built from 13 residues. Germline V gene sequence: CDR1 MNHEY, CDR2 SMNVEV (reference sequence). With V trimmed by 6 bases and J by 5 bases, 5 bases remained unmatched. The CDR3 nucleotides read TGTGCCAGCAGCCTAGGGAGGGGAGATACGCAGTATTTT. Its translation: CASSLGRGDTQYF.

The rearrangement uses TRBV29-1 and TRBJ1-2; no reliable D call. CDR3 size: 13 residues. Per the germline V gene, CDR1 is SQVTM and CDR2 is ANQGSEA. With 4 bases removed from V and 2 bases from J, the gap between germline ends came to 11 bases. In DNA form, the CDR3 reads TGCAGCGTTGTGGCAGTGTCCAACTATGGCTACACCTTC. It yields the protein CSVVAVSNYGYTF.

This chain connects TRBV6-5 to TRBJ2-3; 8 bases match TRBD1. The CDR3 sequence is 14 residues long. Germline V lookup: CDR1 MNHEY, CDR2 SVGAGI. Germline trimming cut 6 bases from V and 0 bases from J; bases unmatched to any gene: 2. CDR3 sequence reads: CASRWDRSTDTQYF. DNA for the CDR3: TGTGCCAGCAGATGGGACAGGAGCACAGATACGCAGTATTTT.

This chain links TRBV27 with TRBJ2-7; TRBD1 aligns across 7 bases. Losses at the gene ends were 5 bases for V and 1 base for J; bases not matched to a gene: 5. The V gene's germline CDR1 is MNHEY and CDR2 SMNVEV (reference sequence). The CDR3 runs 14 residues. The CDR3 DNA sequence: TGTGCCAGCAGTATTGGACAGGTTTCCTACGAGCAGTACTTC. This encodes CASSIGQVSYEQYF.

This clonotype showed up just a few times. The chain is built from TRBV29-1 and TRBJ2-5, with D possibly TRBD2 on 5 matching bases. The germline CDR1 and CDR2 sequences are SQVTM and ANQGSEA. This CDR3 comprises 12 residues. V lost 6 bases, J lost 5 bases, and 13 bases lay in between. As DNA, the CDR3 is TGCAGCGTCGAGGAGATAGCGGAGACCCAGTACTTC. As protein: CSVEEIAETQYF.

V and J are TRBV2 and TRBJ2-7, with TRBD2 matching 10 bases. This CDR3 is built from 15 residues. V trimming: 10 bases; J trimming: 0 bases; junction bases outside the gene matches: 9. Germline V lookup: CDR1 SNHLY, CDR2 FYNNEI. CDR3 DNA sequence: TGTGCCACCAGACTAGCGGGCGTTAGCTCCTACGAGCAGTACTTC. The encoded protein is CATRLAGVSSYEQYF.